This T cell receptor (beta chain) is from a study of a mutant IDH1 vaccine in newly diagnosed glioma. CDR1 and CDR2 (germline): GTSNPN, SVGIG (reference sequence). This CDR3 is built from 13 residues. Trimming cost V 0 bases and J 5 bases, with 11 bases left between them. The table came from immunoSEQ multiplex PCR; TCRdb's copy has only in-frame clones and leaves some out. The table includes 35,000 to 50,000 clones, over 80% detected once. Time point noted: week 35, safety follow-up. Every vaccine dose comprised 300 ug of mutant IDH1 20-mer peptide plus topical imiquimod. Remarks on this clone: The antigen is unknown.

This TCR was recovered from a man aged 50 or older with glioma. Sequencing used PBMCs, obtained from a glioma patient whose treatment included an IDH1 peptide vaccine. This sequence joins TRBV30 and TRBJ2-7; tentatively, D is TRBD1 (6 bases). Here the CDR3 reads CAWSVGTLDEQYF. CDR3 nucleotides: TGTGCCTGGAGTGTGGGGACACTAGACGAGCAGTACTTC.